Its frequency marks the clone carrying this T cell receptor beta chain as medium-sized. This specimen comes from a study of CD8 T cells in cerebrospinal fluid in Alzheimer's disease. The CDR3 is 12 residues long. In germline, CDR1 is MNHEY, CDR2 SVGEGT. TCRdb reprocessed the 10x single-cell sequencing reads and keeps a single row for each CDR3 protein, giving no DNA. Here the sample table reports around 1,000 distinct CDR3 sequences. J is TRBJ2-3 and V is TRBV6-2 or TRBV6-3; TCRdb outputs TRBD1, but without DNA this stays unchecked. The sequenced material came from cerebrospinal fluid. The receptor was isolated from a human donor with mild cognitive impairment. The CDR3: CASNRDGYTQYF.